This is a list of T cell receptor beta chains from one sample in a study of shared clonotypes between healthy human individuals. Method: immunoSEQ multiplex PCR; TCRdb's copy keeps in-frame clones and lacks some. The sample carries millions of clones, just under 95% recorded once. The sequenced material came from naive CD8+ T cells sorted from blood. Receptors were obtained from a man aged 18 to 30 in good health. CDR3s include the opening cysteine and the closing phenylalanine or tryptophan. Fields, in order: J gene, D gene, clone size, V gene, CDR3 DNA, CDR3 protein. The D gene is left open where the match is weak. Clone size appears in some rows only: once, few, many, or a class for an expanded clone.

J gene: TRBJ2-2; D gene: .; clone size: .; V gene: TRBV27; CDR3 DNA: TGTGCCAGCAGCCCGACCTCACCTAACACCGGGGAGCTGTTTTTT; CDR3 protein: CASSPTSPNTGELFF
J gene: TRBJ2-3; D gene: .; clone size: .; V gene: TRBV19; CDR3 DNA: TGTGCCAGTAGTACCATAGGCACAGATACGCAGTATTTT; CDR3 protein: CASSTIGTDTQYF
J gene: TRBJ1-1; D gene: TRBD1; clone size: .; V gene: TRBV7-9; CDR3 DNA: TGTGCCAGCAGCTTAGATTCGGGACAGGGGCCGGAAGCTTTCTTT; CDR3 protein: CASSLDSGQGPEAFF
J gene: TRBJ2-6; D gene: TRBD1; clone size: once; V gene: TRBV29-1; CDR3 DNA: TGCAGCGTCCAGGGGGCAGGTGGGGCCAACGTCCTGACTTTC; CDR3 protein: CSVQGAGGANVLTF
J gene: TRBJ1-1; D gene: TRBD1; clone size: .; V gene: TRBV13; CDR3 DNA: TGTGCCAGCAGCTCCGGGACAGGGGCTGTCACTGAAGCTTTCTTT; CDR3 protein: CASSSGTGAVTEAFF
J gene: TRBJ2-6; D gene: .; clone size: .; V gene: TRBV19; CDR3 DNA: TGTGCCAGTAGTCTGGGGGCGTTCTCTGGGGCCAACGTCCTGACTTTC; CDR3 protein: CASSLGAFSGANVLTF
J gene: TRBJ1-4; D gene: .; clone size: .; V gene: TRBV7-6; CDR3 DNA: TGTGCCAGCAGCTCCCTGGGGGTAGGGGAAAAACTGTTTTTT; CDR3 protein: CASSSLGVGEKLFF
J gene: TRBJ1-1; D gene: .; clone size: .; V gene: TRBV5-4; CDR3 DNA: TGTGCCAGCAGCTTGGCGGCTTCCGAAGCTTTCTTT; CDR3 protein: CASSLAASEAFF
J gene: TRBJ2-1; D gene: TRBD1; clone size: .; V gene: TRBV28; CDR3 DNA: TGTGCCAGCACTAAGTGGCTCCTCTCCTCTGGGACAGAAGAGCAGTTCTTC; CDR3 protein: CASTKWLLSSGTEEQFF
J gene: TRBJ2-4; D gene: TRBD2; clone size: .; V gene: TRBV5-1; CDR3 DNA: TGCGCCAGCAGCTTATCTAGCGGGACCCCCCGGGACATTCAGTACTTC; CDR3 protein: CASSLSSGTPRDIQYF
J gene: TRBJ2-1; D gene: .; clone size: .; V gene: TRBV13; CDR3 DNA: TGTGCCAGCAGCTTAGGGTCAATAAATGAGCAGTTCTTC; CDR3 protein: CASSLGSINEQFF
J gene: TRBJ1-4; D gene: .; clone size: .; V gene: TRBV19; CDR3 DNA: TGTGCCAGTAGGGCGCGGACCCAGGGGTCCGTTTATGAAAAACTGTTTTTT; CDR3 protein: CASRARTQGSVYEKLFF
J gene: TRBJ1-2; D gene: TRBD1; clone size: .; V gene: TRBV7-9; CDR3 DNA: TGTGCCAGCTCACAGGGGGCGATAGTCTATGGCTACACCTTC; CDR3 protein: CASSQGAIVYGYTF
J gene: TRBJ1-1; D gene: .; clone size: .; V gene: TRBV5-1; CDR3 DNA: TGCGCCAGCAGCTTCAGGGGCTTGAACACTGAAGCTTTCTTT; CDR3 protein: CASSFRGLNTEAFF
J gene: TRBJ1-2; D gene: .; clone size: .; V gene: TRBV6-5; CDR3 DNA: TGTGCCAGCAGGCGGGAAGCTAACTATGGCTACACCTTC; CDR3 protein: CASRREANYGYTF
J gene: TRBJ2-1; D gene: .; clone size: .; V gene: TRBV7-6; CDR3 DNA: TGTGCCAGCAGCTACTCCGAGACTAGGTCTTTTCCGAATGAGCAGTTCTTC; CDR3 protein: CASSYSETRSFPNEQFF
J gene: TRBJ1-1; D gene: TRBD1; clone size: .; V gene: TRBV29-1; CDR3 DNA: TGCAGCGTTCGTGACAGGGGCGGCACTGAAGCTTTCTTT; CDR3 protein: CSVRDRGGTEAFF
J gene: TRBJ2-2; D gene: .; clone size: .; V gene: TRBV10-3; CDR3 DNA: TGTGCCATCAGTGCTACACACGTGCCGGACACCGGGGAGCTGTTTTTT; CDR3 protein: CAISATHVPDTGELFF
J gene: TRBJ1-4; D gene: .; clone size: .; V gene: TRBV7-7; CDR3 DNA: TGTGCTAGCAGCCGTTCAGGGGATTCTAATGAAAAACTGTTTTTT; CDR3 protein: CASSRSGDSNEKLFF
J gene: TRBJ1-1; D gene: .; clone size: once; V gene: TRBV28; CDR3 DNA: TGTGCCAGCAGTTGGGGGGATACTGAAGCTTTCTTT; CDR3 protein: CASSWGDTEAFF
J gene: TRBJ2-7; D gene: TRBD1; clone size: .; V gene: TRBV19; CDR3 DNA: TGTGCCAGTAGTATGACGACAGGGTCCTACGAGCAGTACTTC; CDR3 protein: CASSMTTGSYEQYF
J gene: TRBJ2-5; D gene: TRBD2; clone size: .; V gene: TRBV7-9; CDR3 DNA: TGTGCCAGCGGGAGCGGGGCAACAGAGACCCAGTACTTC; CDR3 protein: CASGSGATETQYF
J gene: TRBJ1-5; D gene: .; clone size: .; V gene: TRBV7-9; CDR3 DNA: TGTGCCAGCAGCGGGGAGAGCAATCAGCCCCAGCATTTT; CDR3 protein: CASSGESNQPQHF
J gene: TRBJ2-1; D gene: .; clone size: .; V gene: TRBV7-9; CDR3 DNA: TGTGCCAGCAGCCGCCCTATGGATGAGCAGTTCTTC; CDR3 protein: CASSRPMDEQFF
J gene: TRBJ2-2; D gene: .; clone size: .; V gene: TRBV2; CDR3 DNA: TGTGCCGGAGGGCTGAACACCGGGGAGCTGTTTTTT; CDR3 protein: CAGGLNTGELFF
J gene: TRBJ2-7; D gene: .; clone size: .; V gene: TRBV28; CDR3 DNA: TGTGCCAGCAGTTTATGGGGCGGGTACGAGCAGTACTTC; CDR3 protein: CASSLWGGYEQYF
J gene: TRBJ1-2; D gene: TRBD1; clone size: .; V gene: TRBV2; CDR3 DNA: TGTGCCAGCAGCCTGACTCCGGGACAGGAGACTACTAACTATGGCTACACCTTC; CDR3 protein: CASSLTPGQETTNYGYTF
J gene: TRBJ2-7; D gene: TRBD2; clone size: once; V gene: TRBV5-1; CDR3 DNA: TGCGCCAGCAGCGGGGGACTAGCGGGGAGAGACGAGCAGTACTTC; CDR3 protein: CASSGGLAGRDEQYF
J gene: TRBJ2-5; D gene: .; clone size: .; V gene: TRBV27; CDR3 DNA: TGTGCCAGCAGTGGGTCAGCGGAGACCCAGTACTTC; CDR3 protein: CASSGSAETQYF
J gene: TRBJ1-1; D gene: TRBD1; clone size: .; V gene: TRBV7-9; CDR3 DNA: TGTGCCAGCAGCGAAGACAGGGGGCGCACTGAAGCTTTCTTT; CDR3 protein: CASSEDRGRTEAFF
J gene: TRBJ1-5; D gene: .; clone size: .; V gene: TRBV6-6; CDR3 DNA: TGTGCCAGCAGTCAGACTCGGGACTCTCAGCCCCAGCATTTT; CDR3 protein: CASSQTRDSQPQHF
J gene: TRBJ2-7; D gene: TRBD2; clone size: .; V gene: TRBV5-6; CDR3 DNA: TGTGCCAGCAGCTTGATTGCGGGAGGACGCGAGCAGTACTTC; CDR3 protein: CASSLIAGGREQYF
J gene: TRBJ2-7; D gene: .; clone size: .; V gene: TRBV21-1; CDR3 DNA: TGTGCCAGCAGCTGTGGGCCCCGGGGACAGGGCCCACCGGGAGTCTACGAGCAGTACTTC; CDR3 protein: CASSCGPRGQGPPGVYEQYF
J gene: TRBJ2-2; D gene: .; clone size: .; V gene: TRBV7-9; CDR3 DNA: TGTGCCAGCAGCTGGGGTTTCACAGCGGACAACACCGGGGAGCTGTTTTTT; CDR3 protein: CASSWGFTADNTGELFF
J gene: TRBJ2-7; D gene: .; clone size: once; V gene: TRBV10-3; CDR3 DNA: TGTGCCATCAGTCAGGACAGCTCCTACGAGCAGTACTTC; CDR3 protein: CAISQDSSYEQYF
J gene: TRBJ1-5; D gene: .; clone size: .; V gene: TRBV28; CDR3 DNA: TGTGCCAGCAGTTTAATAAGGGCTGGCAATCAGCCCCAGCATTTT; CDR3 protein: CASSLIRAGNQPQHF
J gene: TRBJ2-1; D gene: TRBD2; clone size: .; V gene: TRBV11-2; CDR3 DNA: TGTGCCAGCAGCTTCGGGAGGGGCGATGAGCAGTTCTTC; CDR3 protein: CASSFGRGDEQFF
J gene: TRBJ2-1; D gene: .; clone size: .; V gene: TRBV30; CDR3 DNA: TGTGCCTGGAGTCGGGGCCAGTGGGGGGAGAATAACAATGAGCAGTTCTTC; CDR3 protein: CAWSRGQWGENNNEQFF
J gene: TRBJ1-3; D gene: .; clone size: few; V gene: TRBV5-1; CDR3 DNA: TGCGCCAGCAGCTTGGCAGGGGTAGGAAACACCATATATTTT; CDR3 protein: CASSLAGVGNTIYF
J gene: TRBJ1-2; D gene: TRBD1; clone size: .; V gene: TRBV6-1; CDR3 DNA: TGTGCCAGCAGTGAAAGTCTACAGGGGGGAGTGTACTATGGCTACACCTTC; CDR3 protein: CASSESLQGGVYYGYTF
J gene: TRBJ2-7; D gene: .; clone size: .; V gene: TRBV7-9; CDR3 DNA: TGTGCCAGCAGCTTAGTTTTGGGTGAGCAGTACTTC; CDR3 protein: CASSLVLGEQYF
J gene: TRBJ1-3; D gene: TRBD1; clone size: once; V gene: TRBV10-3; CDR3 DNA: TGTGCCATCACGGCGGGACAGGGGGCTTCTGGAAACACCATATATTTT; CDR3 protein: CAITAGQGASGNTIYF
J gene: TRBJ2-7; D gene: .; clone size: .; V gene: TRBV7-2; CDR3 DNA: TGTGCCAGCAGCTTTTTAGGGGGACCGTACGAGCAGTACTTC; CDR3 protein: CASSFLGGPYEQYF